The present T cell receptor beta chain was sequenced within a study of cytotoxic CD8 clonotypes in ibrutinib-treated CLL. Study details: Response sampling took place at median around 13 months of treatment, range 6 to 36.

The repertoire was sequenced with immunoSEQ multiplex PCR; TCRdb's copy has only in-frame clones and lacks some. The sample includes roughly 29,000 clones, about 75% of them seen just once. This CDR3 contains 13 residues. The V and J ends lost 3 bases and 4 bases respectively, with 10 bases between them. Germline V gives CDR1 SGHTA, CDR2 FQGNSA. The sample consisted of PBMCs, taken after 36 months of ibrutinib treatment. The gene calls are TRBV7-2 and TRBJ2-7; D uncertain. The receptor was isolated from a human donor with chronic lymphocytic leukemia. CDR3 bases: TGTGCCAGCAGCTTCGCTCAATTGTACGAGCAGTACTTC. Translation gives CASSFAQLYEQYF.